A selection of T cell receptor beta chains follows, all from one sample in a study of early T cells in non-severe SARS-CoV-2 infection. MiXCR, run by TCRdb on the 5' RACE reads, gives a single entry per CDR3 protein. In the table there are just under 65,000 distinct CDR3 sequences, roughly 9% of which are singletons. The source was whole blood, collected at baseline. The receptor set was obtained from an adult who was a healthcare worker with PCR-confirmed SARS-CoV-2 infection or an uninfected control (not recorded which). The CDR3 runs from the conserved cysteine through the conserved F or W. The D gene is left open where the match is weak. For some rows the clone size is stated as once, few or many, or as a class when expanded; others skip it.

j_call: TRBJ2-1
clone_size: -
v_call: TRBV5-1
d_call: TRBD2
cdr3_nt: TGCGCCAGCAGCTTGGAGGCTAGCGGGAGACATGAGCAGTTCTTC
cdr3_aa: CASSLEASGRHEQFF

j_call: TRBJ2-3
clone_size: few
v_call: TRBV7-9
d_call: TRBD2
cdr3_nt: TGTGCCAGCAGCTTAGCTAGCGGGCCTCAGTATTTT
cdr3_aa: CASSLASGPQYF

j_call: TRBJ1-2
clone_size: few
v_call: TRBV20-1
d_call: -
cdr3_nt: TGCAGTGCTACTGCATCGGCGGGCTATGGCTACACCTTC
cdr3_aa: CSATASAGYGYTF

j_call: TRBJ1-2
clone_size: few
v_call: TRBV3-1
d_call: -
cdr3_nt: TGTGCCAGCAGCAAGGCCGGGATCATAGGTAGCTATGGCTACACCTTC
cdr3_aa: CASSKAGIIGSYGYTF

j_call: TRBJ2-5
clone_size: many
v_call: TRBV7-9
d_call: -
cdr3_nt: TGTGCCAGCAGCCGGGACGGATTACAAGAGACCCAGTACTTC
cdr3_aa: CASSRDGLQETQYF

j_call: TRBJ1-1
clone_size: -
v_call: TRBV13
d_call: -
cdr3_nt: TGTGCCAGCTTCGGGGGGCCTGCCGACCCGGAAGCTTTCTTT
cdr3_aa: CASFGGPADPEAFF

j_call: TRBJ2-7
clone_size: -
v_call: TRBV28
d_call: -
cdr3_nt: TGTGCCAGCGGAGGGGTAGGGTACGAGCAGTACTTC
cdr3_aa: CASGGVGYEQYF

j_call: TRBJ2-3
clone_size: -
v_call: TRBV11-2
d_call: -
cdr3_nt: TGTGCCAGCAGCTTAGGGACAACTCTCACAGATACGCAGTATTTT
cdr3_aa: CASSLGTTLTDTQYF

j_call: TRBJ2-1
clone_size: -
v_call: TRBV2
d_call: -
cdr3_nt: TGTGCCAGCGAGAGGGATAACAATGAGCAGTTCTTC
cdr3_aa: CASERDNNEQFF

j_call: TRBJ2-1
clone_size: many
v_call: TRBV29-1
d_call: -
cdr3_nt: TGCAGCGTTGTGGTAGTCGGGGATGAGCAGTTCTTC
cdr3_aa: CSVVVVGDEQFF